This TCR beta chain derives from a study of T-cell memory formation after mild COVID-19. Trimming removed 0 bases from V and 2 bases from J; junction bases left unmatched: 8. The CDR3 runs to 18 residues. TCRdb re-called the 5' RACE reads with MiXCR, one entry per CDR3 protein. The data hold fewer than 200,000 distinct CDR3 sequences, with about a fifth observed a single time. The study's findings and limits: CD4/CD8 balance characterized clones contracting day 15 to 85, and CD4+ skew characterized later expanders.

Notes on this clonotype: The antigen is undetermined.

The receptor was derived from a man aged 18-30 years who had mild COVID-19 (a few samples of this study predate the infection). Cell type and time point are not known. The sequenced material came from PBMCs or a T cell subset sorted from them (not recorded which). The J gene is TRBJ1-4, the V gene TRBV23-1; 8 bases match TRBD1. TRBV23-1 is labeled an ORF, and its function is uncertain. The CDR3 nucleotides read TGCGCCAGCAGTCAATCCCCCCCACGGGACAGGACTAATGAAAAACTGTTTTTT. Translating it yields CASSQSPPRDRTNEKLFF.